What follows are 29 T cell receptor beta chains derived from one specimen sequenced in a study of OX40 agonist ivuxolimab in advanced cancers. The protocol was immunoSEQ multiplex PCR, while the TCRdb copy is restricted to in-frame clones and leaves out a portion. The sample comprises over 85,000 clones, roughly 89% of which are singletons, and roughly 0.5% rests with the top ten. This material consisted of CD4+ or CD8+ T cells sorted from blood, taken in a trial of the OX40 agonist ivuxolimab. Receptor source: an adult with an advanced solid tumor such as melanoma, head and neck, liver or kidney cancer.

The chain joins TRBV7-3 to TRBJ1-1; D might be TRBD1 (5 bases). Trimming took 0 bases from V and 8 from J, leaving 16 bases between them. Germline CDR1 reads SGHTA; CDR2 reads FQGTGA. This CDR3 contains 15 residues. The CDR3 loop is CASSLTGSGASEAFF. CDR3 DNA sequence: TGTGCCAGCAGCTTAACGGGAAGTGGGGCGAGCGAAGCTTTCTTT.

The chain links TRBV6-1 to TRBJ1-2; tentative D call: TRBD1 (5 bases). V gave up 7 bases and J gave up 4 bases, with 19 bases separating them. The CDR3 has 15 residues. Germline lookup yields CDR1 MNHNS and CDR2 SASEGT. Here the CDR3 DNA reads TGTGCCAGCACTCCAAATGGGGCAGGGAGCTATGGCTACACCTTC. Amino acid sequence: CASTPNGAGSYGYTF.

This chain connects TRBV6-1 to TRBJ2-6; TRBD1 might be the D (5 bases). CDR1 is MNHNS and CDR2 is SASEGT in the germline V gene. Trimming cost V 6 bases and J 2 bases, with 11 bases left between them. The CDR3 covers 15 residues. CDR3 coding DNA: TGTGCCAGCAGAGACAGTGGCGCTGGGGCCAACGTCCTGACTTTC. Amino acid sequence: CASRDSGAGANVLTF.

The V and J genes are TRBV6-1 and TRBJ2-2; D gene uncertain. Germline values: CDR1 MNHNS, CDR2 SASEGT. The CDR3 loop spans 13 amino acids. Trimming removed 7 bases at V and 6 bases at J, with 12 bases between. CDR3 sequence: CASMFKLAGELFF. The CDR3 nucleotides read TGTGCCAGCATGTTTAAATTAGCCGGGGAGCTGTTTTTT.

The rearrangement joins TRBV2 to TRBJ2-1, with D maybe TRBD2 (5 bases). CDR3 length: 14 residues. The V and J ends lost 5 bases and 0 bases respectively, with 8 bases between them. Looked up from germline, CDR1 is SNHLY and CDR2 is FYNNEI. CDR3 loop: CASSKEVSYNEQFF. The CDR3, as DNA: TGTGCCAGCAGTAAGGAGGTCTCCTACAATGAGCAGTTCTTC.

This clone was seen only a few times. The CDR3 reads CASSGNRGRNTEAFF. The CDR3 nucleotides read TGTGCCAGCAGCGGAAACAGGGGGCGGAACACTGAAGCTTTCTTT. The V call is TRBV5-4, the J call TRBJ1-1, with TRBD1 identical over 9 bases. Unmatched junction bases numbered 5, after V lost 4 bases and J lost 1 base. The V gene's germline CDR1 is SGHNT and CDR2 YYREEE (reference sequence). This CDR3 has 15 amino acids.

J is TRBJ1-1 and V is TRBV28; D unresolved. V was cut by 2 bases and J by 2 bases, with 9 bases left in between. Germline V gene data show CDR1 as MDHEN and CDR2 as SYDVKM. CDR3 size: 14 residues. CDR3 sequence: CASSLTQKNTEAFF. The CDR3 DNA sequence: TGTGCCAGCAGTTTAACTCAGAAAAACACTGAAGCTTTCTTT.

As to this clone: Germline and junction disagree at one end, which may indicate a read error. Here the CDR3 DNA reads TGTGCCAGCAGCCTAAAAGACGGGCCCTACGCGCAGTACTTC. Encoded protein: CASSLKDGPYAQYF. This chain links TRBV11-1 with TRBJ2-7; D is undetermined. The CDR3 contains 14 residues. From germline, CDR1 is SGHAT and CDR2 FQDESV (reference sequence).

The V and J genes are TRBV6-1 and TRBJ1-4; TRBD1 matches 7 bases. Trimming at V came to 7 bases and at J to 4 bases, leaving 6 bases not matched to a gene. Germline V CDR1 and CDR2: MNHNS, SASEGT. The CDR3 contains 14 residues. The CDR3 bases are TGTGCCAGCACCAGGGGACAGTATAATGAAAAACTGTTTTTT. It specifies CASTRGQYNEKLFF.

The chain has TRBV9 and TRBJ2-7, with 7 positions matching TRBD1. The CDR3 runs to 15 residues. Per germline, CDR1 SGDLS and CDR2 YYNGEE. Losses at the gene ends were 0 bases for V and 6 bases for J; bases not matched to a gene: 9. CDR3 region: CASSVVGDRVSEQYF. The CDR3 DNA follows: TGTGCCAGCAGCGTAGTTGGTGACAGGGTTAGCGAGCAGTACTTC. Full variable domain (remainder filled in from reference TRBV9 and TRBJ2-7): DSGVTQTPKHLITATGQRVTLRCSPRSGDLSVYWYQQSLDQGLQFLIQYYNGEERAKGNILERFSAQQFPDLHSELNLSSLELGDSALYFCASSVVGDRVSEQYFGPGTRLTVT.

CDR3 DNA: TGTGCCACCAGCAACGGACAGGGATCGTCGGCTGAAGCTTTCTTT. This encodes CATSNGQGSSAEAFF. The chain recombines TRBV15 with TRBJ1-1; 8 bases agree with TRBD1. CDR1 is LNHNV and CDR2 is YYDKDF in the germline V gene (reference sequence). With V trimmed by 4 bases and J by 6 bases, 10 bases remained unmatched. The CDR3 is 15 residues long.

The table lists this clone with a count of one. The CDR3 DNA sequence: TGCGCCAGCAGCTTGGGGCAGGGTGTGCCCGGGGAGCTGTTTTTT. It yields the protein CASSLGQGVPGELFF. The genes are TRBV5-1 and TRBJ2-2, with D possibly being TRBD1 (5 bases). Trimming left V 0 bases short and J 6 bases short, with 12 bases between. The length of the CDR3 is 15 residues. Germline values: CDR1 SGHRS, CDR2 YFSETQ. Full variable domain (rest looked up from reference TRBV5-1 and TRBJ2-2): KAGVTQTPRYLIKTRGQQVTLSCSPISGHRSVSWYQQTPGQGLQFLFEYFSETQRNKGNFPGRFSGRQFSNSRSEMNVSTLELGDSALYLCASSLGQGVPGELFFGEGSRLTVL.

This chain links TRBV9 with TRBJ2-3; D unclear. V dropped 0 bases and J dropped 5 bases, with 13 bases sitting between them. CDR3 length equals 15 residues. Germline V gene sequence: CDR1 SGDLS, CDR2 YYNGEE. CDR3 bases: TGTGCCAGCAGCGTAGAGGCTACCCATGGAGATACGCAGTATTTT. Residues: CASSVEATHGDTQYF.

This clone was counted once. The V gene is TRBV7-2, the J gene TRBJ2-5, with D perhaps matching TRBD2 (6 bases). This CDR3 spans 15 amino acids. Trimming removed 1 base at V and 5 bases at J, with 14 bases between. Germline assignment: CDR1 SGHTA and CDR2 FQGNSA. The CDR3 is CASSLVEWGLETQYF. In nucleotides, the CDR3 is TGTGCCAGCAGCTTAGTGGAGTGGGGACTGGAGACCCAGTACTTC.

This clone is a singleton in its sample. This chain links TRBV19 with TRBJ1-5, with a possible D match to TRBD1 (5 bases). Trimming took off 11 bases at V and 0 bases at J, with 11 bases between the two ends. This CDR3 has 13 residues. Per the germline V gene, CDR1 is LNHDA and CDR2 is SQIVND (reference sequence). DNA of the CDR3: TGTGCCGGGGGGGGGAATAGCAATCAGCCCCAGCATTTT. This gives the protein CAGGGNSNQPQHF.

The CDR3 loop reads CASSLSFERVEGYTF. The CDR3, as DNA: TGCGCCAGCAGCCTCTCCTTTGAGAGGGTGGAGGGCTACACCTTC. The chain combines TRBV5-1 with TRBJ1-2, with D unclear. V was clipped by 4 bases and J by 8 bases, with 21 bases between them. CDR1 and CDR2 (germline): SGHRS, YFSETQ. This CDR3 spans 15 amino acids.

The CDR3 sequence: CASSQILTLNSGNTIYF. CDR3 DNA sequence: TGTGCCAGCTCACAGATCTTGACCTTGAACTCTGGAAACACCATATATTTT. The chain is built from TRBV18 and TRBJ1-3, with no clear D. Trimming took 4 bases from V and 0 from J, leaving 16 bases between them. This CDR3 has 17 residues. Germline CDR1 reads KGHSH; CDR2 reads LQKENI.

This chain links TRBV2 with TRBJ2-2; D perhaps matches TRBD2 (7 bases). CDR1 and CDR2 (germline): SNHLY, FYNNEI. V lost 4 bases, J lost 5 bases, and 17 bases lay in between. The CDR3 totals 16 residues. The CDR3 DNA reads TGTGCCAGCAGTGCCCTGGGGGGGCCCGATACCGGGGAGCTGTTTTTT. Translated, it gives CASSALGGPDTGELFF.

The chain recombines TRBV7-3 with TRBJ2-3; D is ambiguous. Deletions cut 0 bases from V and 0 bases from J, with 13 bases between. This CDR3 has 17 amino acids. Germline V gene data show CDR1 as SGHTA and CDR2 as FQGTGA. The CDR3 loop reads CASSLTTWITSTDTQYF. Here the CDR3 DNA reads TGTGCCAGCAGCTTAACCACGTGGATAACTAGCACAGATACGCAGTATTTT.

CDR3 region: CASSQGDAWDGYTF. In DNA, the CDR3 is TGCGCCAGCAGCCAAGGGGACGCCTGGGATGGCTACACCTTC. The chain combines TRBV5-1 with TRBJ1-2; perhaps TRBD1 as D (5 bases). V lost 4 bases and J lost 6, with 16 bases in between. CDR1 is SGHRS, CDR2 YFSETQ, per germline. The CDR3 covers 14 residues.

This sequence joins TRBV9 and TRBJ2-3; the D is unclear. Germline V CDR1 and CDR2: SGDLS, YYNGEE. CDR3 size: 15 residues. Trimming took off 0 bases at V and 0 bases at J, with 8 bases between the two ends. The CDR3, as DNA: TGTGCCAGCAGCGTAGCGACACCTAGCACAGATACGCAGTATTTT. It codes for CASSVATPSTDTQYF. Variable domain in full (rest from reference TRBV9 and TRBJ2-3): DSGVTQTPKHLITATGQRVTLRCSPRSGDLSVYWYQQSLDQGLQFLIQYYNGEERAKGNILERFSAQQFPDLHSELNLSSLELGDSALYFCASSVATPSTDTQYFGPGTRLTVL.

The V gene is TRBV7-9, the J gene TRBJ2-6, with D perhaps TRBD1 or TRBD2 (5 bases each). The CDR3 totals 18 residues. V dropped 8 bases and J dropped 1 base, with 21 bases sitting between them. The germline CDR1 and CDR2 sequences are SEHNR and FQNEAQ (reference sequence). The CDR3: CASPPPGTDRSGANVLTF. DNA of the CDR3: TGTGCCAGCCCGCCCCCCGGGACGGACCGATCTGGGGCCAACGTCCTGACTTTC.

The genes are TRBV9 and TRBJ1-2; 7 bases fit TRBD1. The CDR3 loop spans 13 amino acids. Trimming removed 4 bases from V and 6 bases from J; junction bases left unmatched: 6. Per germline, CDR1 SGDLS and CDR2 YYNGEE. CDR3 region: CASSQDRVDGYTF. CDR3 nucleotide sequence: TGTGCCAGCAGCCAAGACAGGGTGGATGGCTACACCTTC.

The chain links TRBV5-1 to TRBJ1-1; perhaps TRBD1 as D (5 bases). V shed 4 bases and J shed 0 bases, with 10 bases lying between them. This CDR3 region has 14 residues. Germline-derived CDR1 and CDR2 are SGHRS and YFSETQ. CDR3 sequence reads: CASSRDGVNTEAFF. The CDR3 region has the DNA TGCGCCAGCAGCCGGGACGGAGTGAACACTGAAGCTTTCTTT.

The chain carries TRBV7-6 and TRBJ2-1; a possible D gene is TRBD2 (7 bases). The CDR3 contains 18 residues. Germline-derived CDR1 and CDR2 are SGHVS and FNYEAQ. The V end was cut by 1 base, the J end by 0 bases, with 16 bases between. The CDR3 region has the DNA TGTGCCAGCAGCTTAGATGGTGGGGGGGCGAGCTCCTACAATGAGCAGTTCTTC. Protein sequence: CASSLDGGGASSYNEQFF.

The V gene is TRBV4-1, the J gene TRBJ1-2; possibly TRBD1 for D (5 bases). The germline V gene has CDR1 MGHRA and CDR2 YSYEKL. The CDR3 has 15 amino acids. Trimming left V 0 bases short and J 6 bases short, with 14 bases between. The chain's CDR3 is CASSQDEGRDDGYTF. The DNA for the CDR3 is TGCGCCAGCAGCCAAGATGAGGGCAGGGACGATGGCTACACCTTC.

The V and J genes are TRBV18 and TRBJ1-1; 10 positions match TRBD1. The V segment lost 5 bases and the J segment 5 bases; nucleotides outside the gene matches: 5. This CDR3 spans 14 amino acids. CDR1 and CDR2 from the germline V gene are KGHSH and LQKENI. The CDR3 protein is CASSATGGQTEAFF. Written as DNA, the CDR3 is TGTGCCAGCTCAGCGACAGGGGGCCAGACTGAAGCTTTCTTT.

This clone was seen once. This chain connects TRBV7-3 to TRBJ1-2; 7 bases are shared with TRBD1. The V gene's germline CDR1 is SGHTA and CDR2 FQGTGA. After removal of 0 bases from V and 4 bases from J, the junction contained 8 bases not matched to a gene. This CDR3 has 16 residues. CDR3 coding DNA: TGTGCCAGCAGCTTAACTCCTAGGACAGGTGCCTATGGCTACACCTTC. It is translated as CASSLTPRTGAYGYTF.

The chain links TRBV2 to TRBJ1-2, with D possibly matching TRBD1 (5 bases). The CDR3 sequence is 12 residues long. CDR1 and CDR2 from the germline V gene are SNHLY and FYNNEI. V was trimmed by 10 bases and J by 3 bases, leaving 12 bases between them. The CDR3 DNA reads TGTGCCACTAGGGGCAGAGACTATGGCTACACCTTC. Residues: CATRGRDYGYTF.